The source of this TCR beta chain is a study of blood T cell repertoires in COVID-19. Overall study: Acute-phase and convalescent COVID-19 samples originated in the United States, Italy and Spain.

Data came from immunoSEQ multiplex PCR; TCRdb stores just in-frame clones and leaves some out. The sample gives approximately 240,000 clones, 87% of which show up once; approximately 12% is in the top ten. The specimen was peripheral blood. The clonotype comes from a young woman who had recovered from COVID-19.

The CDR3 protein is CASSHPRGGVNEQFF. CDR3 DNA sequence: TGTGCCAGCAGCCATCCCCGCGGGGGTGTTAATGAGCAGTTCTTC. The chain couples TRBV3-1 (or the pseudogene TRBV3-2) to TRBJ2-1; 7 bases agree with TRBD2. Germline CDR1 reads LGHDT; CDR2 reads YNNKEL (reference sequence). This CDR3 is built from 15 residues. The V and J ends lost 3 bases and 7 bases, in that order; junction bases with no gene match: 9.